Here is one TCR beta chain with its context. These data belong to a study of technical replicates of blood from a few donors. V trimming: 4 bases; J trimming: 5 bases; junction bases outside the gene matches: 8. The CDR3 totals 14 residues. The germline V gene has CDR1 SGHRS and CDR2 YFSETQ. The data were produced by immunoSEQ multiplex PCR, yet TCRdb's version contains in-frame clones alone and is incomplete. The repertoire holds over 55,000 clones, with over 75% as singletons. Source material: PBMCs. The sequence was obtained from a human donor in good health. Some clones in this sample may be carry-over from other donors' samples. The rearrangement links TRBV5-1 to TRBJ1-2; TRBD1 matches at 7 bases. Written as DNA, the CDR3 is TGCGCCAGCAGCCCCGACAGGGCGCAGTATGGCTACACCTTC. It specifies CASSPDRAQYGYTF.